The rows below give T cell receptor beta chains drawn from one sample of a study of blood T cells in healthy people across ages. TCRdb recomputed calls from the 5' RACE reads with MiXCR, one row per CDR3 protein. The profile shows about 1.6 million distinct CDR3 sequences, 34% of them singletons. The sequencing input was blood. Every receptor here comes from a woman in her twenties or thirties in good health. The CDR3 runs from the conserved cysteine through the conserved F or W. The D gene is left open where the match is weak. Only some rows state a clone size, as once, few, many or a class for expanded clones.

J: TRBJ2-5
V: TRBV4-2
D: TRBD2
size: NA
DNA: TGTGCCAGCAGCCAAGACAGCCCCCTGAGCCTAGCGGGAGCCCAAGAGACCCAGTACTTC
CDR3: CASSQDSPLSLAGAQETQYF

J: TRBJ2-5
V: TRBV6-6
D: NA
size: NA
DNA: TGTGCCAGCAGTTACGAAAGGACACTCCAAGAGACCCAGTACTTC
CDR3: CASSYERTLQETQYF

J: TRBJ1-2
V: TRBV6-2/TRBV6-3
D: NA
size: few
DNA: TGTGCCATCTGGGACATCTATGGCTACACCTTC
CDR3: CAIWDIYGYTF

J: TRBJ2-1
V: TRBV5-4
D: NA
size: NA
DNA: TGTGCCAGCAGCTTGAAACAGCCGGGAAGTGAGCAGTTCTTC
CDR3: CASSLKQPGSEQFF

J: TRBJ2-7
V: TRBV5-1
D: NA
size: NA
DNA: TGCGCCAGCAGCTCCCCGTCAGGGATCTTATCCGAGCAGTACTTC
CDR3: CASSSPSGILSEQYF

J: TRBJ2-7
V: TRBV2
D: TRBD1
size: NA
DNA: TGTGCCAGCAGTAGGGCAGGGGGCGGCGAGCAGTACTTC
CDR3: CASSRAGGGEQYF

J: TRBJ2-2
V: TRBV11-2
D: TRBD1
size: NA
DNA: TGTGCCAGCAGCTTCGACAGGGGGCATGCCGGGGAGCTGTTTTTT
CDR3: CASSFDRGHAGELFF

J: TRBJ2-1
V: TRBV5-1
D: TRBD2
size: NA
DNA: TGCGCCAGCAGCGCCCGACTAGCGGGGGTCAATGAGCAGTTCTTC
CDR3: CASSARLAGVNEQFF

J: TRBJ1-2
V: TRBV4-2
D: NA
size: few
DNA: TGTGCCAGCAGCCAAGGTCCCCTAAACTATGGCTACACCTTC
CDR3: CASSQGPLNYGYTF

J: TRBJ2-5
V: TRBV7-7
D: NA
size: NA
DNA: TGTGCCAGCAGCAAGGGAGACAGAGTGGGGTACCCAGAGACCCAGTACTTC
CDR3: CASSKGDRVGYPETQYF

J: TRBJ1-2
V: TRBV3-1
D: NA
size: NA
DNA: TGTGCCAGCAGCCAAGTTGCGGGAGGGGATGGCTACACCTTC
CDR3: CASSQVAGGDGYTF

J: TRBJ2-7
V: TRBV6-5
D: NA
size: NA
DNA: TGTGCCAGCAAACGAGACAGGTTACCCTACGAGCAGTACTTC
CDR3: CASKRDRLPYEQYF

J: TRBJ2-7
V: TRBV9
D: NA
size: NA
DNA: TGTGCCAGCAGTCTGGGCGGGGAAACTAATGAGCAGTACTTC
CDR3: CASSLGGETNEQYF

J: TRBJ2-7
V: TRBV5-5
D: TRBD2
size: once
DNA: TGTGCCAGCAGCCCTGCCGGTCCTAGCGGTTCCTACAATGAGCAGTACTTC
CDR3: CASSPAGPSGSYNEQYF

J: TRBJ1-2
V: TRBV12-3/TRBV12-4
D: NA
size: once
DNA: TGTGCCAGCAGTTTAGCGCTAATTGGCCTCGGCTACACCTTC
CDR3: CASSLALIGLGYTF

J: TRBJ2-5
V: TRBV15
D: NA
size: NA
DNA: TGTGCCACCAGCAGACCACAAACCGGGACCACGGGGACCCAGTACTTC
CDR3: CATSRPQTGTTGTQYF

J: TRBJ2-7
V: TRBV20-1
D: NA
size: NA
DNA: TGCAGTGCTCCGGCCACGGGCGGCACCTACGAGCAGTACTTC
CDR3: CSAPATGGTYEQYF

J: TRBJ2-7
V: TRBV7-9
D: NA
size: NA
DNA: TGTGCCAGCGAGGGGAATAACGAGCAGTACTTC
CDR3: CASEGNNEQYF

J: TRBJ2-7
V: TRBV13
D: NA
size: few
DNA: TGTGCCAGCAGCTCCCAGGGGTTCTCCTACGAGCAGTACTTC
CDR3: CASSSQGFSYEQYF

J: TRBJ1-2
V: TRBV20-1
D: TRBD1
size: NA
DNA: TGCAGTGCTAGGCCAGGGACAGTCGATGGCTACACCTTC
CDR3: CSARPGTVDGYTF

J: TRBJ2-5
V: TRBV28
D: NA
size: few
DNA: TGTGCCAGCAGTATATTTCCTAGTTTGATGAGAGGGCAAGAGACCCAGTACTTC
CDR3: CASSIFPSLMRGQETQYF

J: TRBJ1-1
V: TRBV28
D: NA
size: NA
DNA: TGTGTCAGCAGTCCAGGGTGGGGAAGGCACACTGAAGCTTTCTTT
CDR3: CVSSPGWGRHTEAFF

J: TRBJ1-6
V: TRBV7-9
D: NA
size: NA
DNA: TGTGTCAGCGGGTCGGAGTCTAATTCACCCCTCCACTTT
CDR3: CVSGSESNSPLHF

J: TRBJ2-3
V: TRBV9
D: NA
size: NA
DNA: TGTGCCAGCAGCGACCCAACGACGCGGACTATCACAGATACGCAGTATTTT
CDR3: CASSDPTTRTITDTQYF

J: TRBJ2-1
V: TRBV29-1
D: TRBD2
size: many
DNA: TGCAGCGTTGTACCAAGGGACTACCTATCCTACAATGAGCAGTTCTTC
CDR3: CSVVPRDYLSYNEQFF

J: TRBJ2-3
V: TRBV7-6
D: NA
size: NA
DNA: TGTGCCAGCAGCTTAGGTCTCGCTAGCCGCACAGATACGCAGTATTTT
CDR3: CASSLGLASRTDTQYF

J: TRBJ2-1
V: TRBV30
D: NA
size: NA
DNA: TGTGCCTGGAGTGCTCTGCCCCCCCATGAGCAGTTCTTC
CDR3: CAWSALPPHEQFF

J: TRBJ2-3
V: TRBV28
D: NA
size: NA
DNA: TGTGCCAGCAGTTGGCAACAGTGCACAGATACGCAGTATTTT
CDR3: CASSWQQCTDTQYF

J: TRBJ2-1
V: TRBV20-1
D: NA
size: NA
DNA: TGCAGTGCTTGGGGTTATGGGGTCAATGAGCAGTTCTTC
CDR3: CSAWGYGVNEQFF

J: TRBJ1-4
V: TRBV5-5
D: NA
size: NA
DNA: TGTGCCAGCAGCTTCTCTTCAGGGGCCCGAGAGGAAAAACTGTTTTTT
CDR3: CASSFSSGAREEKLFF

J: TRBJ2-7
V: TRBV5-1
D: NA
size: many
DNA: TGCGCCAGCAGCTCGGAGGAGAGGGCAGGCGCCTACGAGCAGTACTTC
CDR3: CASSSEERAGAYEQYF

J: TRBJ2-2
V: TRBV29-1
D: NA
size: NA
DNA: TGCAGCGTTGAAGATCGAAGGGCATACACCGGGGAGCTGTTTTTT
CDR3: CSVEDRRAYTGELFF

J: TRBJ1-1
V: TRBV7-9
D: TRBD1
size: NA
DNA: TGTGCCAGCAATTCTACCGGGACAGCTAACACTGAAGCTTTCTTT
CDR3: CASNSTGTANTEAFF

J: TRBJ2-2
V: TRBV6-1
D: NA
size: once
DNA: TGTGCCAGCAATGCACAGGGAAGCACCGGGGAGCTGTTTTTT
CDR3: CASNAQGSTGELFF

J: TRBJ2-1
V: TRBV20-1
D: NA
size: NA
DNA: TGCAGTGCTAGAGTCGCGGGACAGTTCTACAATGAGCAGTTCTTC
CDR3: CSARVAGQFYNEQFF

J: TRBJ2-7
V: TRBV4-1
D: NA
size: NA
DNA: TGCGCCAGCAGCCAGAGACAGAGGAGATACGAGCAGTACTTC
CDR3: CASSQRQRRYEQYF

J: TRBJ1-4
V: TRBV5-1
D: TRBD1
size: NA
DNA: TGCGCCAGCAGCTCCGGACAGGGGGCGCGTGAAAAACTGTTTTTT
CDR3: CASSSGQGAREKLFF

J: TRBJ2-6
V: TRBV28
D: NA
size: NA
DNA: TGTGCCAGCAGGACCGTAGGAATCATCTCTGGGGCCAACGTCCTGACTTTC
CDR3: CASRTVGIISGANVLTF

J: TRBJ2-7
V: TRBV6-5
D: TRBD2
size: NA
DNA: TGTGCCAGCAGTTACACCCTTCTCCATTCTAGCGGGAGTATCTACGAGCAGTACTTC
CDR3: CASSYTLLHSSGSIYEQYF

J: TRBJ2-7
V: TRBV27
D: TRBD1
size: NA
DNA: TGTGCCAGCAGTTTAGAGACAGGGGGTTTGGTGCAGTACTTC
CDR3: CASSLETGGLVQYF

J: TRBJ2-3
V: TRBV15
D: NA
size: few
DNA: TGTGCCACCAGTACGGGGGGCCCGAGCACAGATACGCAGTATTTT
CDR3: CATSTGGPSTDTQYF

J: TRBJ2-5
V: TRBV10-3
D: NA
size: few
DNA: TGTGCCATCAGTGGGGCAGGCCAAGAGACCCAGTACTTC
CDR3: CAISGAGQETQYF

J: TRBJ2-7
V: TRBV2
D: NA
size: NA
DNA: TGTGCCAGCAGCGCAACAGGGAGTCCGTCCTACGAGCAGTACTTC
CDR3: CASSATGSPSYEQYF